The 9 T cell receptor beta chains listed next were all sequenced from one sample in a study of blood T cell repertoires in COVID-19. The protocol was immunoSEQ multiplex PCR, while the TCRdb copy is restricted to in-frame clones and leaves out a portion. The table shows some 300,000 clones, with more than 70% occurring only once. The sample was peripheral blood. These TCRs come from a woman under 40 who had recovered from COVID-19.

This chain connects TRBV7-8 to TRBJ2-7, with TRBD1 matching 10 bases. CDR3 size: 17 residues. Trimming removed 1 base from V and 5 bases from J; junction bases left unmatched: 11. Germline loops: CDR1 SGHVS, CDR2 FQNEAQ. CDR3 sequence reads: CASSLDPATGGFHEQYF. The DNA for the CDR3 is TGTGCCAGCAGCTTAGATCCTGCGACAGGGGGCTTCCACGAGCAGTACTTC. Complete variable domain (other parts from reference TRBV7-8 and TRBJ2-7): GAGVSQSPRYKVAKRGQDVALRCDPISGHVSLFWYQQALGQGPEFLTYFQNEAQLDKSGLPSDRFFAERPEGSVSTLKIQRTQQEDSAVYLCASSLDPATGGFHEQYFGPGTRLTVT.

The genes are TRBV12-3 or TRBV12-4 and TRBJ1-2, with D possibly TRBD1 on 6 matching bases. With 6 bases removed from V and 3 bases from J, the gap between germline ends came to 11 bases. This CDR3 has 13 amino acids. For the CDR3, the DNA is TGTGCCAGCAGATATAACAGGGACTATGGCTACACCTTC. Protein sequence: CASRYNRDYGYTF.

The chain links TRBV5-6 to TRBJ2-7; TRBD1 might be the D (6 bases). The CDR3 extends over 14 amino acids. Trimming cost V 4 bases and J 7 bases, with 18 bases left between them. CDR1 and CDR2 (germline): SGHDT, YYEEEE. CDR3 amino acids: CASSQIGGSWEQYF. In DNA form, the CDR3 reads TGTGCCAGCAGCCAAATAGGGGGTTCTTGGGAGCAGTACTTC.

The chain links TRBV7-2 to TRBJ2-7; TRBD1 is a possible D gene (8 bases). The germline CDR1 and CDR2 sequences are SGHTA and FQGNSA. V dropped 4 bases and J dropped 4 bases, with 20 bases sitting between them. The CDR3 runs to 16 residues. CDR3 nucleotides: TGTGCCAGCAGCTCCAGCGGGAACAGGGGGGGTTACGAGCAGTACTTC. Protein: CASSSSGNRGGYEQYF.

V usage is TRBV18 and J usage is TRBJ1-1; no clear D gene. Trimming took 2 bases from V and 1 from J, leaving 8 bases between them. The CDR3 loop spans 14 amino acids. In germline, CDR1 is KGHSH, CDR2 LQKENI. The CDR3 loop reads CASSPELRNTEAFF. CDR3 nucleotides: TGTGCCAGCTCACCAGAGTTAAGGAACACTGAAGCTTTCTTT.

This clone was picked up one time. The J gene is TRBJ2-7, the V gene TRBV3-1 (or the pseudogene TRBV3-2); D possibly corresponds to TRBD1 (6 bases). The CDR3 covers 15 residues. Trimming left V 1 base short and J 4 bases short, with 14 bases between. Germline V gene lookup returns CDR1 LGHDT and CDR2 YNNKEL (reference sequence). The CDR3 nucleotides read TGTGCCAGCAGCCAAGGGTTGGTGGGGGCGTACGAGCAGTACTTC. Translation: CASSQGLVGAYEQYF.

V and J are TRBV19 and TRBJ2-2; weak D call: TRBD1 (6 bases). Trimming removed 5 bases from V and 4 bases from J, with 11 bases in between. Germline CDR1 is LNHDA and CDR2 is SQIVND (reference sequence). The CDR3 runs to 14 residues. Here the CDR3 DNA reads TGTGCCAGTAGTCGGGACATTTTCACCGGGGAGCTGTTTTTT. This sequence encodes CASSRDIFTGELFF.

This chain links TRBV4-2 with TRBJ1-1; maybe TRBD1 (6 bases). This CDR3 spans 17 amino acids. The V end lost 0 bases, the J end lost 1 base, and 15 bases lay between the germline ends. Germline CDR1 LGHNA, CDR2 YNFKEQ. The CDR3 reads CASSQDYWEGGNTEAFF. CDR3 bases: TGTGCCAGCAGCCAAGATTATTGGGAAGGGGGGAACACTGAAGCTTTCTTT.

The chain links TRBV9 to TRBJ1-2; 7 bases map to TRBD1. CDR1 and CDR2 from the germline V gene are SGDLS and YYNGEE. The CDR3 has 18 residues. The V and J ends lost 0 bases and 4 bases, in that order; junction bases with no gene match: 15. CDR3 sequence (DNA): TGTGCCAGCAGCGTAGGACCCGTAGGTGGGACAGAATCCTATGGCTACACCTTC. This codes for CASSVGPVGGTESYGYTF.